This passage covers 31 T cell receptor beta chains from one sample sequenced in a study of graft-versus-host responses after intestinal transplantation. The antigens of these receptors remain unknown. Clones were sequenced by immunoSEQ multiplex PCR, and TCRdb holds only the in-frame ones, with some missing. Among 90,000 to 120,000 clones listed, roughly 86% were seen once. Sequencing was performed on unstimulated CD4+ T cells sorted from spleen or lymph node cells, taken before transplant. The source of these receptors is a human donor who was the organ donor for an intestinal transplant.

The V and J genes are TRBV6-1 and TRBJ2-2, with 12 bases identical to TRBD2. Germline V gene lookup returns CDR1 MNHNS and CDR2 SASEGT. V trimming: 4 bases; J trimming: 6 bases; junction bases outside the gene matches: 9. This CDR3 has 17 amino acids. In DNA, the CDR3 is TGTGCCAGCAGTGCCCGGGGGCTAGCGGGAGGGGCCGGGGAGCTGTTTTTT. It yields the protein CASSARGLAGGAGELFF.

This chain joins TRBV6-6 and TRBJ1-6; D possibly corresponds to TRBD1 (6 bases). With 7 bases removed from V and 9 bases from J, the gap between germline ends came to 13 bases. From germline, CDR1 is MNHNY and CDR2 SVGAGI (reference sequence). The CDR3 has 13 residues. The CDR3 sequence: CASNPRGGSPLHF. In DNA, the CDR3 is TGTGCCAGCAACCCCAGAGGGGGTTCACCCCTCCACTTT.

V usage is TRBV19 and J usage is TRBJ1-5, with D hard to call. V was shortened by 6 bases and J by 0 bases, with 9 bases between the two germline ends. Germline lookup yields CDR1 LNHDA and CDR2 SQIVND (reference sequence). The CDR3 loop spans 14 amino acids. The CDR3 here is CASRPDHSNQPQHF. Here the CDR3 DNA reads TGTGCCAGTAGACCAGACCATAGCAATCAGCCCCAGCATTTT.

A note on this clone: The junction departs from germline at one end; a sequencing error may be responsible. J is TRBJ1-1 and V is TRBV2; D is uncertain. CDR3 length equals 10 residues. CDR1 SNHLY and CDR2 FYNNEI come from the germline V gene. For the CDR3, the DNA is TGTGCCAGCAGCAACATTGAAGCTTTCTTT. It is translated as CASSNIEAFF.

The chain couples TRBV21-1 to TRBJ2-4; the table calls TRBD2, which could not be checked here. TRBV21-1 counts as a pseudogene. There are 16 residues in the CDR3. The CDR3 bases are TGTGCCAGCAGCGAACAGGGAGGGCTAGCCAAAAACATTCAGTACTTC. It encodes CASSEQGGLAKNIQYF.

This clone has just one count. Here the CDR3 DNA reads TGCGCCAGCAGCAGTAGGGACAGGCTCTCCTACGAGCAGTACTTC. Encoded protein: CASSSRDRLSYEQYF. The genes are TRBV5-1 and TRBJ2-7, with 8 bases aligning to TRBD1. The CDR3 runs 15 residues. Germline V CDR1 and CDR2: SGHRS, YFSETQ. Unmatched junction bases numbered 6, after V lost 4 bases and J lost 0 bases.

V gene TRBV11-2 combines with J gene TRBJ1-6, with a tentative D call TRBD1 (5 bases). With 0 bases removed from V and 10 bases from J, the gap between germline ends came to 13 bases. Germline values: CDR1 SGHAT, CDR2 FQNNGV. The CDR3 consists of 15 residues. This CDR3 is CASSLDNGANSPLHF. The CDR3 DNA sequence: TGTGCCAGCAGCTTAGATAATGGGGCGAACTCACCCCTCCACTTT.

A word on this clone: This same CDR3 is encoded by further DNA sequences in the sample. The rearrangement uses TRBV18 and TRBJ2-5; a weak D match, TRBD2 (6 bases). V gave up 5 bases and J gave up 1 base, with 8 bases separating them. The CDR3 sequence is 13 residues long. Germline CDR1 KGHSH, CDR2 LQKENI. CDR3 loop: CASSAGLQETQYF. DNA of the CDR3: TGTGCCAGCTCAGCGGGACTCCAAGAGACCCAGTACTTC.

The V call is TRBV7-2, the J call TRBJ1-2; tentatively, D is TRBD1 (5 bases). This CDR3 is 13 amino acids long. Germline V gives CDR1 SGHTA, CDR2 FQGNSA. Trimming cost V 6 bases and J 7 bases, with 15 bases left between them. The CDR3 DNA reads TGTGCCAGCAGTTTGACAGAATTTGGTGGCTACACCTTC. Its protein is CASSLTEFGGYTF.

V and J are TRBV2 and TRBJ2-3; 10 bases agree with TRBD2. In germline, CDR1 is SNHLY, CDR2 FYNNEI. The CDR3 runs 15 residues. Trimming took 6 bases from V and 0 from J; bases not matched to a gene: 3. In DNA form, the CDR3 reads TGTGCCAGCAGCGCGGGACTAGCGAGCACAGATACGCAGTATTTT. It yields the protein CASSAGLASTDTQYF. Complete variable domain (other parts from reference TRBV2 and TRBJ2-3): EPEVTQTPSHQVTQMGQEVILRCVPISNHLYFYWYRQILGQKVEFLVSFYNNEISEKSEIFDDQFSVERPDGSNFTLKIRSTKLEDSAMYFCASSAGLASTDTQYFGPGTRLTVL.

The J gene is TRBJ1-4, the V gene TRBV28, with D maybe TRBD1 (5 bases). The V end lost 7 bases, the J end lost 6 bases, and 18 bases lay between the germline ends. Germline V gene lookup returns CDR1 MDHEN and CDR2 SYDVKM. CDR3 length equals 15 residues. The CDR3 DNA reads as TGTGCCAGCATGCGGGGCGGGGACGGGGATGAAAAACTGTTTTTT. Its translation: CASMRGGDGDEKLFF.

This clone was counted once. This sequence joins TRBV4-1 and TRBJ2-4, with unresolved D. Trimming shortened V by 1 base and J by 0 bases, and 10 bases separated the two germline ends. This CDR3 is 16 amino acids long. CDR1 is MGHRA and CDR2 is YSYEKL in the germline V gene. The CDR3 DNA sequence: TGCGCCAGCAGCCAAGTCCAGTTACTAGCCAAAAACATTCAGTACTTC. The encoded protein is CASSQVQLLAKNIQYF.

The genes are TRBV4-1 and TRBJ2-5; TRBD2 aligns across 13 bases. The J call could be wrong; TRBJ2-7 is a better fit for the DNA end. Germline CDR1 and CDR2: MGHRA and YSYEKL. The CDR3 is 18 residues long. The CDR3 reads CASSQEGGLAGQSYEQYF. CDR3 nucleotide sequence: TGCGCCAGCAGCCAAGAGGGGGGACTAGCGGGGCAGTCCTACGAGCAGTACTTC.

In this sample, this clone turned up once. The J gene is TRBJ2-7, the V gene TRBV18; 11 nucleotides agree with TRBD1. CDR1 and CDR2 from the germline V gene are KGHSH and LQKENI. Trimming at V came to 5 bases and at J to 2 bases, leaving 5 bases not matched to a gene. This CDR3 contains 15 residues. The CDR3 DNA reads TGTGCCAGCTCAGCTGGGACAGGGGGGCCCTACGAGCAGTACTTC. Its protein product is CASSAGTGGPYEQYF.

V is TRBV5-1 and J is TRBJ2-7, with D hard to call. V gave up 3 bases and J gave up 7 bases, with 20 bases separating them. CDR3 length: 15 residues. Per the germline V gene, CDR1 is SGHRS and CDR2 is YFSETQ. CDR3 region: CASSWRSGDVREQYF. In nucleotides, the CDR3 is TGCGCCAGCAGCTGGCGCTCAGGCGATGTACGGGAGCAGTACTTC.

The V and J genes are TRBV6-1 and TRBJ2-7, with 8 bases lining up with TRBD1. The germline gives CDR1 MNHNS, CDR2 SASEGT. Losses at the gene ends were 9 bases for V and 1 base for J; bases not matched to a gene: 11. The CDR3 totals 15 residues. The CDR3 sequence is CASVFGQGSSYEQYF. The CDR3, as DNA: TGTGCCAGTGTCTTTGGACAGGGTAGTTCCTACGAGCAGTACTTC.

This CDR3 is CASSPVVSADQQDIQYF. CDR3 bases: TGTGCCAGCAGCCCCGTTGTGAGTGCGGACCAACAAGACATTCAGTACTTC. The chain uses TRBV5-6 and TRBJ2-4; D not resolved. The V and J ends lost 4 bases and 8 bases respectively, with 25 bases between them. The CDR3 has 17 amino acids. CDR1 is SGHDT and CDR2 is YYEEEE in the germline V gene.

The chain carries TRBV6-5 and TRBJ1-2; TRBD1 agrees at 8 bases. Germline CDR1 and CDR2: MNHEY and SVGAGI. The trim removed 8 bases at V and 7 bases at J, leaving 12 bases unmatched. The CDR3 totals 14 residues. The CDR3 nucleotides read TGTGCCAGCTCTAATAGACAGGGGCTCGCTGGCTACACCTTC. Its protein is CASSNRQGLAGYTF.

This clone was seen a handful of times. The rearrangement links TRBV19 to TRBJ1-3; D is perhaps TRBD1 (5 bases). Germline V CDR1 and CDR2: LNHDA, SQIVND (reference sequence). With 8 bases removed from V and 0 bases from J, the gap between germline ends came to 14 bases. This CDR3 is 15 amino acids long. The CDR3, as DNA: TGTGCCAGTTCCCTAAGGGGCGGCTCTGGAAACACCATATATTTT. Translated, it gives CASSLRGGSGNTIYF.

The chain uses TRBV9 and TRBJ2-1; D unresolved. The CDR3 covers 12 residues. Germline CDR1 is SGDLS and CDR2 is YYNGEE. With 4 bases removed from V and 10 bases from J, the gap between germline ends came to 12 bases. CDR3 protein: CASSQDFGEQFF. As DNA, the CDR3 is TGTGCCAGCAGCCAGGATTTCGGGGAGCAGTTCTTC.

This chain uses TRBV19 with TRBJ2-7, with D possibly TRBD2 on 7 matching bases. V lost 0 bases and J 3 bases, leaving 15 bases between the germline ends. Germline V gene data show CDR1 as LNHDA and CDR2 as SQIVND (reference sequence). This CDR3 is 16 amino acids long. CDR3 bases: TGTGCCAGTAGTATAGACCCGGGGGGACAACTCTACGAGCAGTACTTC. Translated: CASSIDPGGQLYEQYF.

This clone was seen once. V usage is TRBV7-3 and J usage is TRBJ1-1; D is possibly TRBD1 (5 bases). In germline, CDR1 is SGHTA, CDR2 FQGTGA. V was cut by 1 base and J by 10 bases, with 13 bases left in between. The CDR3 totals 13 residues. The CDR3 nucleotides read TGTGCCAGCAGCTTAAAGTTTGACGGGACAGCTTTCTTT. Translated, it gives CASSLKFDGTAFF.

The chain carries TRBV5-1 and TRBJ2-5; possibly TRBD2 for D (5 bases). The germline V gene encodes CDR1 SGHRS and CDR2 YFSETQ. Trimming stripped 0 bases from V and 5 bases from J, with 14 bases between. CDR3 length: 15 residues. CDR3 protein: CASSLGYGGRETQYF. In DNA form, the CDR3 reads TGCGCCAGCAGCTTGGGGTACGGAGGAAGGGAGACCCAGTACTTC.

The V and J genes are TRBV7-2 and TRBJ1-1, with TRBD1 as a possible D gene (6 bases). Germline V gene data show CDR1 as SGHTA and CDR2 as FQGNSA. The CDR3 has 13 residues. V lost 7 bases, J lost 1 base, and 10 bases lay in between. CDR3 nucleotide sequence: TGTGCCAGCACAGGGGCCGCGAACACTGAAGCTTTCTTT. This sequence encodes CASTGAANTEAFF.

The chain joins TRBV14 to TRBJ2-3, with a possible D match to TRBD1 (5 bases). V lost 0 bases and J 8 bases, leaving 15 bases between the germline ends. This CDR3 contains 15 residues. Germline CDR1 reads SGHDN; CDR2 reads FVKESK. The CDR3 DNA sequence: TGTGCCAGCAGCCAAGAGGGTGGGGCGATGGCTACGCAGTATTTT. It specifies CASSQEGGAMATQYF.

A single count supports this clone. The chain employs TRBV4-1 and TRBJ1-6, with a possible D match to TRBD1 (6 bases). Trimming cost V 1 base and J 9 bases, with 13 bases left between them. CDR1 is MGHRA and CDR2 is YSYEKL in the germline V gene. This CDR3 region has 15 residues. The CDR3 region has the DNA TGCGCCAGCAGCCAAGGGGGACAAAGGGGTTCACCCCTCCACTTT. Translation: CASSQGGQRGSPLHF.

This chain joins TRBV12-5 and TRBJ1-1; D is unresolved. This CDR3 has 12 amino acids. The V and J ends lost 6 bases and 4 bases respectively, with 9 bases between them. Germline V gene data show CDR1 as LGHNT and CDR2 as FRNRAP. Written as DNA, the CDR3 is TGTGCTAGTGGCGGGGTCCCCACTGAAGCTTTCTTT. Its translation: CASGGVPTEAFF.

The V call is TRBV6-5, the J call TRBJ1-6, with a tentative D call TRBD1 (6 bases). The CDR3 consists of 15 residues. Per germline, CDR1 MNHEY and CDR2 SVGAGI. Trimming cost V 8 bases and J 8 bases, with 19 bases left between them. The CDR3 DNA is TGTGCCAGCGCGACCGACAGGAGCGGGCATTCACCCCTCCACTTT. It yields the protein CASATDRSGHSPLHF.

The chain links TRBV11-2 to TRBJ2-2, with a possible D match to TRBD2 (6 bases). Trimming took off 6 bases at V and 7 bases at J, with 21 bases between the two ends. The CDR3 is 16 residues long. Germline CDR1 is SGHAT and CDR2 is FQNNGV. In DNA form, the CDR3 reads TGTGCCAGCAGACAACTAGCACCCCAGCTCCGCGGGGAGCTGTTTTTT. It translates to CASRQLAPQLRGELFF.

The chain combines TRBV7-9 with TRBJ2-3; D possibly uses TRBD1 or TRBD2 (6 bases each). CDR1 is SEHNR and CDR2 is FQNEAQ in the germline V gene (reference sequence). This CDR3 is 17 amino acids long. Trimming took off 0 bases at V and 5 bases at J, with 18 bases between the two ends. DNA for the CDR3: TGTGCCAGCAGCTTAGCGAGCCGGGGGCAAACGTTAGATACGCAGTATTTT. Translation gives CASSLASRGQTLDTQYF.

The chain has TRBV6-5 and TRBJ2-5; 10 nucleotides line up with TRBD1. After removal of 5 bases from V and 5 bases from J, the junction contained 8 bases not matched to a gene. In germline, CDR1 is MNHEY, CDR2 SVGAGI. CDR3 length equals 15 residues. CDR3 sequence reads: CASSKRQGALETQYF. CDR3 nucleotides: TGTGCCAGCAGTAAACGACAGGGGGCGTTGGAGACCCAGTACTTC.